These 20 T cell receptor beta chains originate from one sample sequenced in a study of cytomegalovirus exposure and HLA in healthy donors (dated by TCRdb to the late 2010s). The library was built by means of the immunoSEQ multiplex PCR assay. A mixture of 60 forward primers for TCR Vbeta segments and 13 reverse primers for TCR Jbeta segments was used in the multiplex PCR. Held by TCRdb, this immuneACCESS table contains in-frame sequences only and omits some clones. Under half of the omission traces to an unresolved V gene where checked; the cause of the rest is unknown. This sample has some 55,000 clones in its table, and about four fifths of those were observed once. 1.7% of the sample goes to the ten largest clones. Input material: PBMCs. The receptor source for this set is a man in his forties in good health and CMV-seronegative.

The J gene is TRBJ2-7, the V gene TRBV5-4; no firm D call. This CDR3 region has 13 residues. Germline V CDR1 and CDR2: SGHNT, YYREEE (reference sequence). V lost 4 bases and J 7 bases, leaving 15 bases between the germline ends. CDR3 protein: CASSLDRSEEQYF. CDR3 coding DNA: TGTGCCAGCAGCCTGGATCGGTCGGAGGAGCAGTACTTC.

The rearrangement links TRBV28 to TRBJ1-1; 7 nucleotides line up with TRBD1. CDR1 MDHEN and CDR2 SYDVKM come from the germline V gene. Unmatched junction bases numbered 2, after V lost 3 bases and J lost 7 bases. CDR3 length: 12 amino acids. As DNA, the CDR3 is TGTGCCAGCAGTTTTCCAGGGGGTGAAGCTTTCTTT. Protein: CASSFPGGEAFF.

This chain uses TRBV2 with TRBJ1-1; a weak D match, TRBD1 (5 bases). V gave up 6 bases and J gave up 12 bases, with 20 bases separating them. Germline V gene sequence: CDR1 SNHLY, CDR2 FYNNEI. This CDR3 has 13 amino acids. The CDR3 DNA reads TGTGCCAGCAGGAATGACGGGCAGGGCTTAACTTTCTTT. This gives the protein CASRNDGQGLTFF.

The chain is built from TRBV19 and TRBJ2-5; a possible D gene is TRBD1 (6 bases). The V gene's germline CDR1 is LNHDA and CDR2 SQIVND (reference sequence). This CDR3 spans 17 amino acids. V lost 0 bases to trimming and J lost 1 base, with 15 bases between them. In DNA, the CDR3 is TGTGCCAGTAGTATAGAGGGCGCAGGGGCGACCCAAGAGACCCAGTACTTC. This sequence encodes CASSIEGAGATQETQYF.

This clone was seen only once. The chain couples TRBV5-6 to TRBJ1-2, with 8 nucleotides matching TRBD1. Trimming removed 0 bases from V and 7 bases from J; junction bases left unmatched: 8. Germline-derived CDR1 and CDR2 are SGHDT and YYEEEE. The CDR3 totals 15 residues. In nucleotides, the CDR3 is TGTGCCAGCAGCTTGGCCCCGGCAGGGGGCGGTGGCTACACCTTC. This codes for CASSLAPAGGGGYTF.

This chain links TRBV6-1 with TRBJ1-5; D ambiguous. V was shortened by 3 bases and J by 3 bases, with 6 bases between the two germline ends. This CDR3 comprises 13 residues. Per the germline V gene, CDR1 is MNHNS and CDR2 is SASEGT. The DNA of the CDR3 is TGTGCCAGCAGTGACGGTTACAATCAGCCCCAGCATTTT. It yields the protein CASSDGYNQPQHF.

The chain links TRBV2 to TRBJ2-1; a possible D gene is TRBD1 (6 bases). The CDR3 consists of 11 residues. Germline V gives CDR1 SNHLY, CDR2 FYNNEI. The CDR3: CATRGGNEQFF. The CDR3 bases are TGTGCTACCAGAGGGGGCAATGAGCAGTTCTTC.

The rearrangement joins TRBV2 to TRBJ1-3; D is ambiguous. The germline V gene encodes CDR1 SNHLY and CDR2 FYNNEI. The CDR3 loop spans 15 amino acids. V lost 7 bases and J 0 bases, leaving 13 bases between the germline ends. CDR3 coding DNA: TGTGCCAGCACCCTGGGCGGGGTCTCTGGAAACACCATATATTTT. The encoded protein is CASTLGGVSGNTIYF.

This clone appeared a few times. V gene TRBV10-1 combines with J gene TRBJ1-1, with 9 bases aligning to TRBD1. Per germline, CDR1 WNHNN and CDR2 SYGVQD (reference sequence). V was clipped by 6 bases and J by 5 bases; unmatched bases: 10. The CDR3 consists of 15 residues. This CDR3 is CASSGPRTGVTEAFF. The CDR3 DNA sequence: TGCGCCAGCAGCGGTCCGAGGACAGGGGTGACTGAAGCTTTCTTT.

This clone showed up just once. The chain joins TRBV7-8 to TRBJ2-1; TRBD2 aligns across 10 bases. CDR1 and CDR2 (germline): SGHVS, FQNEAQ. V trimming: 2 bases; J trimming: 7 bases; junction bases outside the gene matches: 5. The CDR3 runs 15 residues. The CDR3 DNA is TGTGCCAGCAGCTTAAGGCTAGCGGGGGCAAATGAGCAGTTCTTC. Translating gives CASSLRLAGANEQFF.

This sequence joins TRBV28 and TRBJ1-3, with D uncertain. In germline, CDR1 is MDHEN, CDR2 SYDVKM. V was clipped by 3 bases and J by 0 bases, with 9 bases between them. This CDR3 is 15 amino acids long. For the CDR3, the DNA is TGTGCCAGCAGTTTCCGACTGCCCTCTGGAAACACCATATATTTT. Amino acid sequence: CASSFRLPSGNTIYF.

V gene TRBV11-2 combines with J gene TRBJ2-5; a possible D gene is TRBD1 (6 bases). CDR1 is SGHAT and CDR2 is FQNNGV in the germline V gene. There are 15 residues in the CDR3. V shed 3 bases and J shed 2 bases, with 13 bases lying between them. This chain's CDR3 is CASSLGTQGQETQYF. CDR3 in DNA: TGTGCCAGCAGCTTGGGAACACAGGGTCAAGAGACCCAGTACTTC.

This chain links TRBV9 with TRBJ2-1, with 8 nucleotides matching TRBD2. V gave up 0 bases and J gave up 5 bases; unmatched junction bases: 13. CDR1 and CDR2 from the germline V gene are SGDLS and YYNGEE. The CDR3 spans 18 residues. In DNA form, the CDR3 reads TGTGCCAGCAGCGTAGGAGTCGCGGGGGGCCAAGTTAACAATGAGCAGTTCTTC. Translating it yields CASSVGVAGGQVNNEQFF. Variable domain in full (rest from reference TRBV9 and TRBJ2-1): DSGVTQTPKHLITATGQRVTLRCSPRSGDLSVYWYQQSLDQGLQFLIQYYNGEERAKGNILERFSAQQFPDLHSELNLSSLELGDSALYFCASSVGVAGGQVNNEQFFGPGTRLTVL.

This clone was counted a few times. The chain combines TRBV6-5 with TRBJ2-1, with 9 bases lining up with TRBD1. After removal of 8 bases from V and 8 bases from J, the junction contained 1 base not matched to a gene. Germline V CDR1 and CDR2: MNHEY, SVGAGI. The CDR3 runs 11 residues. The CDR3 nucleotides read TGTGCCAGCTGGGACAGGGATGAGCAGTTCTTC. Encoded protein: CASWDRDEQFF.

This clone has more than one count but fewer than ten. This chain uses TRBV6-5 with TRBJ2-7; TRBD2 matches 7 bases. Germline loops: CDR1 MNHEY, CDR2 SVGAGI. This CDR3 region has 13 residues. Trimming took 6 bases from V and 9 from J; bases not matched to a gene: 11. As DNA, the CDR3 is TGTGCCAGCAGGCAAGCAACGGGAGGTATGCAGTACGTC. This gives the protein CASRQATGGMQYV.

The chain is built from TRBV4-1 and TRBJ1-1, with 8 nucleotides matching TRBD1. The CDR3 is made up of 16 amino acids. Germline CDR1 and CDR2: MGHRA and YSYEKL. With 3 bases clipped from V and 1 base from J, the junction kept 7 bases outside the gene matches. The CDR3 is CASSQTRTGTNTEAFF. The CDR3 coding sequence is TGCGCCAGCAGCCAGACTCGGACAGGGACGAACACTGAAGCTTTCTTT.

The rearrangement links TRBV5-1 to TRBJ1-4; D remains unclear. Germline CDR1 and CDR2: SGHRS and YFSETQ. The CDR3 length is 14 residues. Deletions cut 5 bases from V and 5 bases from J, with 13 bases between. This CDR3 is CASSPGRENEKLFF. The CDR3 DNA is TGCGCCAGCAGTCCTGGACGGGAAAATGAAAAACTGTTTTTT.

This chain links TRBV6-5 with TRBJ2-3; tentative D call: TRBD2 (7 bases). V was pared by 2 bases and J by 1 base, with 10 bases between. Germline V gene lookup returns CDR1 MNHEY and CDR2 SVGAGI. The CDR3 has 15 residues. The DNA for the CDR3 is TGTGCCAGCAGTTACCGGGGGGCTGGCACAGATACGCAGTATTTT. This translates into CASSYRGAGTDTQYF.

This clone was counted only a few times. This chain links TRBV4-1 with TRBJ1-1; D unclear. V lost 6 bases and J 0 bases, leaving 5 bases between the germline ends. The germline V gene encodes CDR1 MGHRA and CDR2 YSYEKL. This CDR3 is built from 12 residues. CDR3 protein: CASRHVNTEAFF. The CDR3 region has the DNA TGCGCCAGCAGACACGTGAACACTGAAGCTTTCTTT.

The chain has TRBV25-1 and TRBJ1-1; maybe TRBD1 (6 bases). Trimming pared 5 bases from V and 4 bases from J, leaving 20 bases between. The CDR3 spans 16 residues. CDR1 MGHDK and CDR2 SYGVNS come from the germline V gene. CDR3 nucleotides: TGTGCCAGCAGTTCCCTGGGAGGGGGAAGACGCACTGAAGCTTTCTTT. Its protein is CASSSLGGGRRTEAFF.